One sample yielded the 2 T cell receptor beta chains listed below, sequenced in a study of T-cell reconstitution after alpha-beta-depleted transplantation in children. Unique molecular identifiers were used in preparing the TCRbeta library. TCRdb used MiXCR to reprocess the PCR reads, holding one entry per CDR3 protein. The sample includes 300,000 to 350,000 distinct CDR3 sequences, roughly 16% of them seen just once. This sample comprised PBMCs, mostly from graft donor cells, obtained 360 days after TCRalphabeta/CD19-depleted stem cell transplant. The receptors derive from a male patient aged 2-15 years who had a stem cell transplant for acute lymphoblastic leukemia, so the T cells may come from the graft donor.

The gene calls are TRBV5-1 and TRBJ2-1; D possibly uses TRBD1 or TRBD2 (5 bases each). CDR3 length: 16 amino acids. Per germline, CDR1 SGHRS and CDR2 YFSETQ. V dropped 5 bases and J dropped 2 bases, with 17 bases sitting between them. The CDR3: CASSRRGASPYNEQFF. CDR3 nucleotide sequence: TGCGCCAGCAGTCGAAGGGGTGCTAGCCCCTACAATGAGCAGTTCTTC. Combining the CDR3 with reference TRBV5-1 and TRBJ2-1 gives the whole variable domain KAGVTQTPRYLIKTRGQQVTLSCSPISGHRSVSWYQQTPGQGLQFLFEYFSETQRNKGNFPGRFSGRQFSNSRSEMNVSTLELGDSALYLCASSRRGASPYNEQFFGPGTRLTVL.

Only a few counts were recorded for this clonotype. The genes are TRBV20-1 and TRBJ2-1, with 9 bases matching TRBD2. Germline V CDR1 and CDR2: DFQATT, SNEGSKA (reference sequence). The length of the CDR3 is 16 residues. The trim removed 5 bases at V and 8 bases at J, leaving 16 bases unmatched. CDR3 amino acids: CSAPLAGEGSGHEQFF. Here the CDR3 DNA reads TGCAGTGCTCCCTTAGCGGGAGAAGGGTCCGGGCATGAGCAGTTCTTC.